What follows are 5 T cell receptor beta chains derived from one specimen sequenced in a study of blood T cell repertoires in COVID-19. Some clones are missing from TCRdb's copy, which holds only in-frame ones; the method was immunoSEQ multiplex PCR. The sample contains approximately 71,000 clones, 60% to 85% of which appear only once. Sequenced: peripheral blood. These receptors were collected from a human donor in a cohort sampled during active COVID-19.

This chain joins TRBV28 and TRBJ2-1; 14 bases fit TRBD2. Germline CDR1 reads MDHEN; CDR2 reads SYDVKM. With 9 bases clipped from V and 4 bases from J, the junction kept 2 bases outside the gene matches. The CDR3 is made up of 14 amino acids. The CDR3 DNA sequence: TGTGCCAGTCGACTAGCGGGAGGGTACAATGAGCAGTTCTTC. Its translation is CASRLAGGYNEQFF. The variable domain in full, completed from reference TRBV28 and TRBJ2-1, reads DVKVTQSSRYLVKRTGEKVFLECVQDMDHENMFWYRQDPGLGLRLIYFSYDVKMKEKGDIPEGYSVSREKKERFSLILESASTNQTSMYLCASRLAGGYNEQFFGPGTRLTVL.

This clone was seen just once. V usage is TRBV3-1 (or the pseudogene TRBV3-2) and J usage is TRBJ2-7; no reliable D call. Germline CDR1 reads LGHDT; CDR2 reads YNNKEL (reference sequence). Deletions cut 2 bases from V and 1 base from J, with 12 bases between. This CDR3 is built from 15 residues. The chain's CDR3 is CASSQSLWLSYEQYF. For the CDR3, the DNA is TGTGCCAGCAGCCAATCTCTTTGGCTGTCCTACGAGCAGTACTTC.

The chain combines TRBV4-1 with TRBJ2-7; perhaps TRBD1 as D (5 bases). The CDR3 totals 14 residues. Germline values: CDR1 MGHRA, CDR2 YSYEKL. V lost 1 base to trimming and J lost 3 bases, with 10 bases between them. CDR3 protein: CASSQGQGYYEQYF. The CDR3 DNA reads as TGCGCCAGCAGCCAAGGGCAGGGCTACTACGAGCAGTACTTC.

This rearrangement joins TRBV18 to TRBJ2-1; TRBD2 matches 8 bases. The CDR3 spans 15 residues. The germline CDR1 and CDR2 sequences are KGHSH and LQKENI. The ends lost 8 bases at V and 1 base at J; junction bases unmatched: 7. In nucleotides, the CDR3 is TGTGCCAGCACCAGTAGCGGGGTTTCCTACAATGAGCAGTTCTTC. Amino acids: CASTSSGVSYNEQFF.

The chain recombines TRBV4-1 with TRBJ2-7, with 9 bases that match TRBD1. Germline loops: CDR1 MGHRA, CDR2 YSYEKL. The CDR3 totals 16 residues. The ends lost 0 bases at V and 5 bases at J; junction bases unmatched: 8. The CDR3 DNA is TGCGCCAGCAGCCAAGATGGGACAGGGATTTCCCACGAGCAGTACTTC. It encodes CASSQDGTGISHEQYF.